This is a list of T cell receptor beta chains from one sample in a study of response to subunit inactivated influenza vaccine. One entry per CDR3 protein results from TCRdb running MiXCR on the RT-PCR reads. The sample holds hundreds of thousands of distinct CDR3 sequences, approximately 10% seen once. This specimen was PBMCs from blood, taken about 40 days after vaccination. The receptors stem from a man aged 50 or older who received an inactivated influenza vaccine. CDR3s include the opening cysteine and the closing phenylalanine or tryptophan. The D gene is left open where the match is weak. Size is stated for part of the rows, as once, few or many counts, or as a class when the clone is expanded.

d_call,j_call,v_call,clone_size,cdr3_nt,cdr3_aa
NA,TRBJ2-1,TRBV19,few,TGTGCCAGTAATAAACGGGGGTCCTCCTACAATGAGCAGTTCTTC,CASNKRGSSYNEQFF
TRBD1,TRBJ1-5,TRBV15,few,TGTGCCACCAGCAGGGACTGGACAGGGGTCAATCAGCCCCAGCATTTT,CATSRDWTGVNQPQHF
NA,TRBJ1-1,TRBV12-3/TRBV12-4,NA,TGTGCCAGCCGGGCCGTGACTAACACTGAAGCTTTCTTT,CASRAVTNTEAFF
TRBD2,TRBJ2-3,TRBV6-1,NA,TGTGCCAGCAGCCCTATAGCGGGGGTGACAGATACGCAGTATTTT,CASSPIAGVTDTQYF
TRBD2,TRBJ2-1,TRBV4-2,few,TGTGCCAGCAGCCAAGGTCCGCGGGGGGGGAGCCTCAATGAGCAGTTCTTC,CASSQGPRGGSLNEQFF
TRBD2,TRBJ2-3,TRBV29-1,few,TGCAGCGTTGGGGGACTGCTTATGGCTAGCGGGGGGGCCTGGAGCACAGATACGCAGTATTTT,CSVGGLLMASGGAWSTDTQYF
NA,TRBJ2-7,TRBV10-3,NA,TGTGCCATCAGTGAGGGGACCGAGCAGTACTTC,CAISEGTEQYF
NA,TRBJ2-7,TRBV6-1,few,TGTGCCAGCAGACTCTCGTTTGGGGGCCGGTACGAGCAGTACTTC,CASRLSFGGRYEQYF
TRBD2,TRBJ2-3,TRBV5-1,few,TGCGCCAGCAGCTTAACTAGCGGGGGCCCCCATACGCAGTATTTT,CASSLTSGGPHTQYF
NA,TRBJ2-7,TRBV7-2,few,TGTGCCAGCAGCTTAGTTCCGAGCTCCTACGAGCAGTACTTC,CASSLVPSSYEQYF
NA,TRBJ1-5,TRBV6-1,few,TGTGCCAGCAGTGAGTCAGGGAGGGGCAATCAGCCCCAGCATTTT,CASSESGRGNQPQHF
TRBD2,TRBJ2-1,TRBV7-2,many,TGTGCCAGCACCCGGGGGGCCGGACTAGCGGGGAACAATGAGCAGTTCTTC,CASTRGAGLAGNNEQFF
NA,TRBJ1-1,TRBV7-6,NA,TGTGCCAGCAGCTTAGTCGCGGGCCAACTGGTCACTGAAGCTTTCTTT,CASSLVAGQLVTEAFF
NA,TRBJ2-7,TRBV5-1,many,TGCGCCAGCAGCAGACAGAGCTACGAGCAGTACTTC,CASSRQSYEQYF
TRBD2,TRBJ2-2,TRBV25-1,NA,TGTGCCAGCAGTGGCTCCATGGTAGCGGGACCCACCGGGGAGCTGTTTTTT,CASSGSMVAGPTGELFF
NA,TRBJ2-7,TRBV5-1,many,TGCGCCAGCAGCTTGGTTCCGGGGACCTACGAGCAGTACTTC,CASSLVPGTYEQYF